This entry features one TCR beta chain sequence. Combining a sample-barcoded 5' primer with a J-beta primer mix, a second PCR ran for 7 to 11 cycles. TCRdb reprocessed the 5' RACE reads with MiXCR, giving one entry per CDR3 protein. Of hundreds of thousands of distinct CDR3 sequences listed, roughly 25% are singletons. This sample was included in a study of blood T cells in healthy people across ages. PBMCs were isolated at a quantity of at least 6 million per sample. Germline CDR1 is MDHEN and CDR2 is SYDVKM. The junction had 8 bases not matched to a gene; V was cut back by 5 bases and J by 2 bases. This CDR3 is 17 amino acids long. The same data also went into a second study, on T cells of mothers and their children. Per that paper: Per child, some 3 million TCR beta CDR3 reads were obtained, against over 8.5 million per mother.

This chain joins TRBV28 and TRBJ2-7; 14 nucleotides match TRBD2. The receptor was isolated from a boy between 10 and 17 years old in good health. Source material: blood. The CDR3 DNA is TGTGCCAGCAGTCTCGGGACTAGCGGGAGTTACCCCTACGAGCAGTACTTC. Translated, it gives CASSLGTSGSYPYEQYF.